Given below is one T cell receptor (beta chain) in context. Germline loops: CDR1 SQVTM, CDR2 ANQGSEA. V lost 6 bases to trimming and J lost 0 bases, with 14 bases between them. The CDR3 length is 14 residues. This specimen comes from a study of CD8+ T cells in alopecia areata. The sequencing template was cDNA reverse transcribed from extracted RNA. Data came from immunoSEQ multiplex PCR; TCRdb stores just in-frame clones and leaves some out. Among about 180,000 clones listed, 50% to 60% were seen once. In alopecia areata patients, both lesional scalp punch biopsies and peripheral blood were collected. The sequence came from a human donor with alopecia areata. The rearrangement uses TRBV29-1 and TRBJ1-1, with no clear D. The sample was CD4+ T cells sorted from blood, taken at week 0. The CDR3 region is CSVQLVLMNTEAFF. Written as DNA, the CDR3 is TGCAGCGTCCAACTGGTATTAATGAACACTGAAGCTTTCTTT.